This TCR beta chain appears in the sequencing data of a study of identical twins (dated by TCRdb to the mid-2010s). Describing the broader study: To test whether fetal clonotypes persist, this study deep-sequenced TCR alpha and beta repertoires from monozygotic twins, from unrelated adults of various ages, and from cord blood. To rule out contamination, replicate twin experiments were performed at different times with different library preparation protocols. What the work shows at the level of the full study, not this receptor alone: Zero-insertion analyses could be partly confounded by invariant T cells such as MAIT and iNKT, although diverse VJ usage argued against such confounding for most clonotypes. Out-of-frame TCR alpha sharing in monozygotic twins was systematically underestimated by recombination models, whereas sharing between unrelated individuals was in agreement with the recombination models. Because the same donors could not be followed over many years, the conclusions depended on cross-sectional statistical analysis. Compared with coincidental sharing between unrelated individuals, out-of-frame TCR alpha sequences shared between twins had an excess of sequences with low generation probability. Abundant cord blood beta clonotypes had fewer insertions, young adult naive repertoires showed a similar but weaker trend, and memory repertoires showed no such trend. A weaker excess of twin sharing was found in beta out-of-frame sequences because the signal-to-noise ratio was lowered by fewer shared sequences.

V sheds 4 bases and J sheds 0 bases, leaving 26 bases between their ends. The CDR3 goes from the cysteine to the phenylalanine over 20 residues. The CDR3 DNA has 60 bases and is translated from base 1. CDR1 and CDR2 are read off the germline V gene (reference sequence) as SGHAT and FQDESV. As for this clonotype: The specificity of this receptor is unknown. No clone much larger than this one lies a single base away; base qualities are absent.

The library was built by means of 5' RACE. Sequencing relied on an Illumina HiSeq 2000. A universal primer binding site was added through template switching, and the final cDNA carried a unique molecular identifier so that TCR cDNA molecules could be counted accurately. Specific primers in the conserved constant-segment region were used to synthesize first-strand cDNA for TCR alpha and beta chains. Each cDNA library was double barcoded, with a SMART-Mk sample barcode plus Illumina barcodes, to control for contamination. TruSeq adapter sequences along with Illumina sample barcodes were introduced in two successive PCR steps. TCR alpha and beta cDNA libraries were sequenced on the Illumina HiSeq platform with custom primers. Processing in the source paper ran as follows. Raw reads were processed with MiGEC to extract unique molecular identifiers, and MiXCR was used to determine CDR3 positions. For each individual, recombination models were inferred using an EM algorithm with the repgenHMM and IGoR tools. The analysis of shared clonotypes was done with the tcR package in R, with sharing normalized by the product of cloneset sizes. To study raw recombination free of thymic and clonal selection effects, out-of-frame nonproductive sequences were analyzed. TCRdb itself trimmed the public reads at Q25 with fastp, ran MiXCR and retained productive beta chains. Each entry merges the rows of one CDR3 protein and shows their most common DNA and genes. The V and J calls, along with clone size, are taken from TCRdb and not from the paper's own processing. This sample is represented by a few hundred thousand distinct CDR3 sequences; roughly 20% of them were singletons. The ten largest make up roughly an eighth of the sample.

Every donor was a healthy Caucasian. The study also sequenced three unrelated non-twin adults: a male aged 18 to 30, a male aged 50 to 59 and a female aged 50 to 59. Miltenyi CD45RO+ enrichment and human naive T-cell isolation kits were used to isolate memory (CD45RO+) and naive T cells from PBMC. This sequence originates from a man aged 45-65 years in good health. The sample was naive T cells sorted from blood. Reading the label with the study, this specimen's cell subset or site is: cells isolated with a human naive T-cell isolation kit. Recombination joined TRBV11-1 with TRBJ2-3; the D gene could be either TRBD1 or TRBD2, each agreeing at 6 bases. This receptor carries the CDR3 CASSSDFTGAHSTSTDTQYF. The DNA reads as follows: TGTGCCAGCAGCTCCGATTTTACGGGGGCCCATTCAACTAGCACAGATACGCAGTATTTT.